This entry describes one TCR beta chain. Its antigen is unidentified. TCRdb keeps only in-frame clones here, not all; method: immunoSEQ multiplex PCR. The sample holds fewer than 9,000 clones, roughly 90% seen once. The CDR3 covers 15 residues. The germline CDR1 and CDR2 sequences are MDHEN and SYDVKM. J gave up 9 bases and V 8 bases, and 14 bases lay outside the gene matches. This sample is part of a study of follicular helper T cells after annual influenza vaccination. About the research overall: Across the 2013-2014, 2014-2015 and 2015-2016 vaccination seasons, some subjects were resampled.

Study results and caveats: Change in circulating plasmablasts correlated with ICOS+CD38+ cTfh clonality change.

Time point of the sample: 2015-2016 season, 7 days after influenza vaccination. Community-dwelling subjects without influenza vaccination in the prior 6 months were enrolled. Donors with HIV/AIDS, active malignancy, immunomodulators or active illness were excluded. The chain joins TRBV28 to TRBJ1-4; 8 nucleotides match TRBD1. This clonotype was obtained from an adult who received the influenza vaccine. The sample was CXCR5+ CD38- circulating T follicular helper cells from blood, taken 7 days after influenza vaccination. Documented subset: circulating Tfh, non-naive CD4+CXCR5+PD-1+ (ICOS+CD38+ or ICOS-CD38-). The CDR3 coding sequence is TGTGCCAGCCGGGACAGGTTGCCGTCCAGCAAAAAACTGTTTTTT. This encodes CASRDRLPSSKKLFF.